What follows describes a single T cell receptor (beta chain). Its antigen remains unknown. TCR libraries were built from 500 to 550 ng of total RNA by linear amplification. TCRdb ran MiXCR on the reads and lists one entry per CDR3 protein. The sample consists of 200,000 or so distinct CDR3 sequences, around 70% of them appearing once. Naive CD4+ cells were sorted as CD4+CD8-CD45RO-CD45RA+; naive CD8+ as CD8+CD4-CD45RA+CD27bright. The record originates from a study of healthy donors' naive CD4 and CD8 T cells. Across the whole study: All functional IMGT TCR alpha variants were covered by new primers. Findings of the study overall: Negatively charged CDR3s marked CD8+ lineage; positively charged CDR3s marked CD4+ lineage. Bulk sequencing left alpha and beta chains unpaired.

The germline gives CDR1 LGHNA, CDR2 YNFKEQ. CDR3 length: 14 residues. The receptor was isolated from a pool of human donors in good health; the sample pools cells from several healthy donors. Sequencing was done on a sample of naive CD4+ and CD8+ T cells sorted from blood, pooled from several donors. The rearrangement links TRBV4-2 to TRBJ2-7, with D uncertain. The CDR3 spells CASRHSNGSYEQYV. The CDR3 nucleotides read TGCGCCAGCAGACATTCGAACGGCTCCTACGAGCAGTACGTC.